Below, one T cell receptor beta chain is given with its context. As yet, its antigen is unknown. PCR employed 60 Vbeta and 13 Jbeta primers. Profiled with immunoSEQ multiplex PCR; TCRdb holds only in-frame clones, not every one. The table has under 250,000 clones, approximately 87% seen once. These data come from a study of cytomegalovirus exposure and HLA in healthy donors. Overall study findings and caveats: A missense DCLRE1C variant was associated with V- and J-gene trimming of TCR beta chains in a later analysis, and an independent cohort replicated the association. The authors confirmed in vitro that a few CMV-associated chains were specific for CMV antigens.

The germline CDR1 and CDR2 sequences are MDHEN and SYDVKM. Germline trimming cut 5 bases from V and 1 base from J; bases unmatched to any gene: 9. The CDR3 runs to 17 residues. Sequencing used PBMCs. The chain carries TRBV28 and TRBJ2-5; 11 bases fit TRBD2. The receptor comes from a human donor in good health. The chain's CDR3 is CASSTLAGGSTQETQYF. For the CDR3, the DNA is TGTGCCAGCAGTACTCTAGCGGGAGGTTCGACCCAAGAGACCCAGTACTTC.